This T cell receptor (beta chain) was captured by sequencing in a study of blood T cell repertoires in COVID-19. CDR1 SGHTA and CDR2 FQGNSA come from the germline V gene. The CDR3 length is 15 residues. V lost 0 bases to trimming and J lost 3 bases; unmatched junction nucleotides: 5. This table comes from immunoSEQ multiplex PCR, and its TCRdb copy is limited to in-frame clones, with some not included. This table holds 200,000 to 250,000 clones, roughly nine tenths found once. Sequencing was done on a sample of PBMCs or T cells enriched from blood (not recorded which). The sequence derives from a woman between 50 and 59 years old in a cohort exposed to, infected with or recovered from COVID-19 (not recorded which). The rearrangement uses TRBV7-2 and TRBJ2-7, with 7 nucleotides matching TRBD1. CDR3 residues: CASSLAGTESYEQYF. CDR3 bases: TGTGCCAGCAGCTTAGCGGGGACAGAGAGCTACGAGCAGTACTTC.